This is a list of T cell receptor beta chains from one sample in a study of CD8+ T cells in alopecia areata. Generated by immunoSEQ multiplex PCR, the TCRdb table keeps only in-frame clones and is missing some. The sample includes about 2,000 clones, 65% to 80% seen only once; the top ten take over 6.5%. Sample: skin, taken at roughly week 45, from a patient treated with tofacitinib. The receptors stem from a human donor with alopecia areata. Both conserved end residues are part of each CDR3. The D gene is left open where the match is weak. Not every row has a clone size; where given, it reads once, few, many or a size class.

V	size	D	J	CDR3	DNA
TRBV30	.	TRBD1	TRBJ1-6	CAWRASRQGRHSPLHF	TGTGCCTGGAGGGCCTCGAGACAGGGAAGACATTCACCCCTCCACTTT
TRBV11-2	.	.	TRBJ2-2	CASSFDGFTGELFF	TGTGCCAGCAGCTTCGACGGATTTACCGGGGAGCTGTTTTTT
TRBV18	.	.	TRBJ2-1	CASSPRAGLVSEQFF	TGTGCCAGCTCACCGCGGGCAGGGTTGGTTAGTGAGCAGTTCTTC
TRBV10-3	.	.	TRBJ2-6	CAISESGTGANVLTF	TGTGCCATCAGTGAGTCGGGGACTGGGGCCAACGTCCTGACTTTC
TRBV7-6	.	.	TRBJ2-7	CASSRQGGSSYEQYF	TGTGCCAGCAGCCGACAGGGAGGGAGCTCCTACGAGCAGTACTTC
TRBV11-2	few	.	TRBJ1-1	CASSLTPALNTEAFF	TGTGCCAGCAGCTTAACGCCGGCTTTGAACACTGAAGCTTTCTTT
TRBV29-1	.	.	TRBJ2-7	CTPRDKLREQYF	TGCACTCCCCGGGACAAGTTAAGGGAGCAGTACTTC
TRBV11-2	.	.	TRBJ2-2	CASSSEGHGELFF	TGTGCCAGCAGTTCGGAGGGGCACGGGGAGCTGTTTTTT
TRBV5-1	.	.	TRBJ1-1	CASSLAPGLGTEAFF	TGCGCCAGCAGCTTGGCCCCAGGCCTGGGCACTGAAGCTTTCTTT
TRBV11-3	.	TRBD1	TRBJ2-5	CASSRGGGSVETQYF	TGTGCCAGCTCCAGAGGGGGCGGGTCGGTTGAGACCCAGTACTTC
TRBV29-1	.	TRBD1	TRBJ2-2	CSPGGQAKPNTGELFF	TGCAGCCCTGGGGGACAGGCGAAACCGAACACCGGGGAGCTGTTTTTT
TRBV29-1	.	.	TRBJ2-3	CSVEKGRGTDTQYF	TGCAGCGTCGAAAAGGGTAGGGGGACAGATACGCAGTATTTT
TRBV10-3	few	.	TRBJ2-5	CAISEKASQETQYF	TGTGCCATCAGTGAGAAGGCCAGTCAAGAGACCCAGTACTTC
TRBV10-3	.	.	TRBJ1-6	CAISELLGRNSPLHF	TGTGCCATCAGTGAGTTACTCGGGAGGAATTCACCCCTCCACTTT
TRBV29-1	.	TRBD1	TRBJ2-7	CSVEVYRDRVYEQYF	TGCAGCGTTGAAGTTTACCGGGACAGGGTCTACGAGCAGTACTTC
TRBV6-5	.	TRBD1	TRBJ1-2	CASSYRGQGGYTF	TGTGCCAGCAGTTACAGGGGGCAAGGAGGCTACACCTTC
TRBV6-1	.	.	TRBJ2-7	CASFWETSNEQYF	TGTGCCAGCTTTTGGGAGACCTCGAACGAGCAGTACTTC
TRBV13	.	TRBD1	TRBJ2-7	CASSVTGTYEQYF	TGTGCCAGCAGCGTGACAGGGACCTACGAGCAGTACTTC
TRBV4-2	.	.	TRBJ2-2	CASSQRALNTGELFF	TGTGCCAGCAGCCAGAGGGCCTTGAACACCGGGGAGCTGTTTTTT
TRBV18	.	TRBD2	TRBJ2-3	CASSPLQRGNTDTQYF	TGTGCCAGCTCACCACTCCAGCGGGGGAACACAGATACGCAGTATTTT
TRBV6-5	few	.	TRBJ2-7	CASSQTQGSGEQYF	TGTGCCAGCAGTCAAACACAGGGTTCCGGCGAGCAGTACTTC
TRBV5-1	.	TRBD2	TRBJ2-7	CASSLASSGAHSYEQYF	TGCGCCAGCAGCTTGGCGTCTAGCGGGGCCCACTCCTACGAGCAGTACTTC
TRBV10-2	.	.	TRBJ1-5	CASSEAGFPNQPQHF	TGCGCCAGCAGTGAGGCGGGGTTCCCCAATCAGCCCCAGCATTTT
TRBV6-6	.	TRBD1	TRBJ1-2	CASSYSIGTDYGYTF	TGTGCCAGCAGTTACTCGATTGGGACAGACTATGGCTACACCTTC
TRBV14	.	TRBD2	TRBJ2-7	CASSPAGGGYEQYF	TGTGCCAGCAGCCCAGCGGGGGGAGGCTACGAGCAGTACTTC
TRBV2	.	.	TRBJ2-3	CASSLTDTQYF	TGTGCCAGCAGCCTTACAGATACGCAGTATTTT
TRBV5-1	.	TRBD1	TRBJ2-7	CASSKDGDRGEQYF	TGCGCCAGCAGCAAGGACGGGGACAGGGGGGAGCAGTACTTC
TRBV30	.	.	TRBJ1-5	CAWKESDSLNQPQHF	TGTGCCTGGAAAGAGTCGGACAGCCTCAATCAGCCCCAGCATTTT
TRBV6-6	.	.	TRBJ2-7	CASSYSPAGPYEQYF	TGTGCCAGCAGTTACTCCCCGGCGGGTCCCTACGAGCAGTACTTC
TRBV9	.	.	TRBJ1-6	CASSVVSDNSPLHF	TGTGCCAGCAGCGTAGTCAGCGATAATTCACCCCTCCACTTT
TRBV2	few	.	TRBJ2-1	CASSAESYNEQFF	TGTGCCAGCAGTGCTGAATCATACAATGAGCAGTTCTTC
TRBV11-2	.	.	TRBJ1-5	CASSLSPSQPQHF	TGTGCCAGCAGCTTATCGCCTTCGCAGCCCCAGCATTTT
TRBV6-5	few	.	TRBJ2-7	CASSYQGGKYEQYF	TGTGCCAGCAGTTACCAGGGCGGGAAGTACGAGCAGTACTTC
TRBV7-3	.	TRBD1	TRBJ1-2	CASSYTGGAGYGYTF	TGTGCCAGCAGTTATACAGGGGGCGCAGGGTATGGCTACACCTTC
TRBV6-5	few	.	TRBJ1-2	CASSYSGPSDGYTF	TGTGCCAGCAGTTACTCGGGACCATCGGATGGCTACACCTTC
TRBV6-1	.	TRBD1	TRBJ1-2	CASSKGGNRGQRSYGYTF	TGTGCCAGCAGTAAAGGGGGAAACAGGGGACAGCGAAGCTATGGCTACACCTTC
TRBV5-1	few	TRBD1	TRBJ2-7	CASSLEQGYEQYF	TGCGCCAGCAGCTTGGAACAGGGGTACGAGCAGTACTTC
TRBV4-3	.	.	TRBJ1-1	CASSQVKDTEAFF	TGCGCCAGCAGCCAAGTTAAGGACACTGAAGCTTTCTTT
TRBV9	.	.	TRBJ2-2	CASSEGMSTADTGELFF	TGTGCCAGCAGCGAGGGTATGTCGACCGCCGACACCGGGGAGCTGTTTTTT
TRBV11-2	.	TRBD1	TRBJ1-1	CASSLQGRTEAFF	TGTGCCAGCAGCCTACAGGGGAGGACTGAAGCTTTCTTT
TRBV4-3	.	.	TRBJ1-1	CASSQDIPSSGGSNTEAFF	TGCGCCAGCAGCCAAGATATCCCCTCCTCGGGGGGGTCGAACACTGAAGCTTTCTTT
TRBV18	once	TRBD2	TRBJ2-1	CASSPTTGTSFNEQFF	TGTGCCAGCTCACCTACCACTGGGACTAGCTTCAATGAGCAGTTCTTC